This entry describes one T cell receptor beta chain. What it binds is not known. The CDR3 is 18 amino acids. Germline loops: CDR1 LGHNA, CDR2 YSLEER. Trimming removed 0 bases from V and 5 bases from J, with 22 bases in between. Sequencing was performed with immunoSEQ multiplex PCR; in TCRdb, only in-frame clones are kept and a portion is missing. The profile shows about 150,000 clones, about 92% of them singletons. This sample stems from a study of T cell responses to AZD1222 COVID-19 vaccine. The study, taken as a whole, reports: The donors showed a predominance of white British ancestry and of females, with possible underestimation of clonal diversity. Just a handful of AZD1222 recipients tested seropositive at baseline. Close to half of all spike-specific TCRs reportedly target regions of the variants that are unmutated. Without day 14 samples, only post-peak T cell repertoires were studied.

The genes are TRBV4-3 and TRBJ1-1; D is perhaps TRBD1 (5 bases). This receptor was identified in an adult who received the AZD1222 COVID-19 vaccine. The source was peripheral blood, collected 28 days after the second AZD1222 dose. The CDR3 region has the DNA TGCGCCAGCAGCCAAGATTTTGACCTACCAGGGACTCGGACTGAAGCTTTCTTT. Translation: CASSQDFDLPGTRTEAFF.